These 17 T cell receptor beta chains were sequenced from one sample in a study of blood T cell repertoires in COVID-19. Produced via immunoSEQ multiplex PCR; TCRdb's table is partial and in-frame only. The profile covers more than 90,000 clones, with around 87% appearing a single time and roughly 10% taken by the ten largest. Sequenced: peripheral blood. The receptors derive from a woman aged 25 to 39 with acute or convalescent COVID-19.

This clone was counted a single time. The chain uses TRBV5-3 and TRBJ2-7; D is unresolved. TRBV5-3 is filed as an ORF, its function uncertain. The length of the CDR3 is 15 residues. Trimming stripped 0 bases from V and 1 base from J, with 11 bases between. The CDR3 loop is CARSLARPLSYEQYF. In DNA form, the CDR3 reads TGTGCCAGAAGCTTGGCGAGGCCCCTATCCTACGAGCAGTACTTC.

The rearrangement links TRBV5-1 to TRBJ1-1; D might be TRBD1 (6 bases). In germline, CDR1 is SGHRS, CDR2 YFSETQ. V lost 3 bases to trimming and J lost 3 bases, with 9 bases between them. The CDR3 is 13 amino acids. This chain's CDR3 is CASSWGPDTEAFF. CDR3 nucleotides: TGCGCCAGCAGCTGGGGGCCGGACACTGAAGCTTTCTTT.

The chain couples TRBV14 to TRBJ2-7, with TRBD1 matching over 10 bases. V was pared by 0 bases and J by 1 base, with 3 bases of the junction left unmatched. Germline CDR1 reads SGHDN; CDR2 reads FVKESK. This CDR3 comprises 16 residues. The chain's CDR3 is CASSQDRGQGSYEQYF. CDR3 DNA: TGTGCCAGCAGCCAAGATCGGGGACAGGGGTCCTACGAGCAGTACTTC. Looking up the rest from reference TRBV14 and TRBJ2-7 gives the full variable domain: EAGVTQFPSHSVIEKGQTVTLRCDPISGHDNLYWYRRVMGKEIKFLLHFVKESKQDESGMPNNRFLAERTGGTYSTLKVQPAELEDSGVYFCASSQDRGQGSYEQYFGPGTRLTVT.

This chain joins TRBV10-3 and TRBJ2-6, with D possibly matching TRBD2 (5 bases). The CDR3 runs to 15 residues. V lost 4 bases, J lost 5 bases, and 12 bases lay in between. Germline values: CDR1 ENHRY, CDR2 SYGVKD. As DNA, the CDR3 is TGTGCCATCAGTGGGACTTCTCTGAGGGCCAACGTCCTGACTTTC. Amino acids: CAISGTSLRANVLTF.

V gene TRBV5-6 combines with J gene TRBJ1-5, with D uncertain. Germline CDR1 and CDR2: SGHDT and YYEEEE. V lost 3 bases to trimming and J lost 7 bases, with 11 bases between them. CDR3 size: 13 residues. CDR3 sequence reads: CASSSNEYQPQHF. For the CDR3, the DNA is TGTGCCAGCAGCTCGAACGAGTACCAGCCCCAGCATTTT.

The chain is built from TRBV12-3 or TRBV12-4 and TRBJ1-5, with D uncertain. Between the trimmed V and J ends, which lost 2 bases and 6 bases, there was a span of 8 bases. The CDR3 runs 13 residues. This chain's CDR3 is CASSLLEAQPQHF. The CDR3 DNA reads TGTGCCAGCAGTTTATTGGAGGCTCAGCCCCAGCATTTT.

This chain links TRBV18 with TRBJ2-3, with 9 bases matching TRBD1. V was pared by 1 base and J by 4 bases, with 6 bases of the junction left unmatched. The CDR3 runs to 16 residues. CDR1 and CDR2 from the germline V gene are KGHSH and LQKENI. The CDR3 DNA reads as TGTGCCAGCTCACCACTCGGGACAGGGATCGCAGATACGCAGTATTTT. Amino acids: CASSPLGTGIADTQYF.

The chain combines TRBV10-1 with TRBJ2-7, with TRBD2 identical over 9 bases. The J segment lost 4 bases and the V segment lost 6 bases, leaving 10 bases of the junction unmatched. There are 15 residues in the CDR3. Germline CDR1 reads WNHNN; CDR2 reads SYGVQD (reference sequence). The CDR3 sequence is CASSPRLSGGYEQYF. CDR3 nucleotides: TGCGCCAGCAGCCCCCGACTAAGCGGGGGGTACGAGCAGTACTTC.

The rearrangement uses TRBV7-9 and TRBJ2-7, with unresolved D. Deletions cut 7 bases from V and 3 bases from J, with 13 bases between. CDR1 and CDR2 (germline): SEHNR, FQNEAQ (reference sequence). The CDR3 consists of 13 residues. This CDR3 reads CASNRLGFYEQYF. The DNA for the CDR3 is TGTGCCAGCAACCGCCTCGGTTTCTACGAGCAGTACTTC.

This clone has a single count. The V call is TRBV28, the J call TRBJ1-1, with D perhaps matching TRBD1 (6 bases). V lost 3 bases and J lost 0, with 11 bases in between. The CDR3 runs to 15 residues. Germline V gene lookup returns CDR1 MDHEN and CDR2 SYDVKM. CDR3 amino acids: CASSFNGQMNTEAFF. In DNA, the CDR3 is TGTGCCAGCAGTTTCAACGGACAGATGAACACTGAAGCTTTCTTT.

The chain links TRBV30 to TRBJ1-5; D is perhaps TRBD1 (6 bases). Trimming removed 5 bases at V and 4 bases at J, with 12 bases between. In germline, CDR1 is GTSNPN, CDR2 SVGIG (reference sequence). The CDR3 contains 13 residues. CDR3 in DNA: TGTGCCTGGGGCACAGGGCCGAATCAGCCCCAGCATTTT. This gives the protein CAWGTGPNQPQHF.

This clone was observed once. The chain has TRBV7-2 and TRBJ2-6, with D uncertain. Germline-derived CDR1 and CDR2 are SGHTA and FQGNSA. The V end lost 0 bases, the J end lost 0 bases, and 3 bases lay between the germline ends. This CDR3 is 15 amino acids long. For the CDR3, the DNA is TGTGCCAGCAGCTTAGCCCTCTCTGGGGCCAACGTCCTGACTTTC. Amino acids: CASSLALSGANVLTF.

This chain uses TRBV6-5 with TRBJ2-7, with 9 bases fitting TRBD1. The CDR3 contains 14 residues. The V and J ends lost 6 bases and 4 bases, in that order; junction bases with no gene match: 7. CDR1 and CDR2 (germline): MNHEY, SVGAGI. The CDR3 loop reads CASSSGTGWYEQYF. The CDR3 nucleotides read TGTGCCAGCAGCTCCGGGACAGGGTGGTACGAGCAGTACTTC.

The V call is TRBV6-5, the J call TRBJ1-1; possible D gene TRBD1, 5 bases. Looked up from germline, CDR1 is MNHEY and CDR2 is SVGAGI. CDR3 length: 14 residues. The V end was cut by 7 bases, the J end by 1 base, with 13 bases between. The CDR3 loop reads CASKRTGGNTEAFF. The CDR3 nucleotides read TGTGCCAGCAAAAGAACGGGGGGGAACACTGAAGCTTTCTTT.

The chain employs TRBV24-1 and TRBJ1-1; 9 bases agree with TRBD1. Losses at the gene ends were 2 bases for V and 5 bases for J; bases not matched to a gene: 5. The germline V gene has CDR1 KGHDR and CDR2 SFDVKD. The CDR3 has 15 residues. The CDR3 DNA reads TGTGCCACCAGTGATTCACGACAGGGGGAAACTGAAGCTTTCTTT. Protein sequence: CATSDSRQGETEAFF.

The V call is TRBV24-1, the J call TRBJ2-1; 10 bases agree with TRBD1. Germline V gene sequence: CDR1 KGHDR, CDR2 SFDVKD. This CDR3 contains 15 residues. The junction had 1 base not matched to a gene; V was cut back by 5 bases and J by 1 base. The CDR3 here is CATSGDRGSYNEQFF. The CDR3 region has the DNA TGTGCCACCAGTGGGGACAGGGGTTCCTACAATGAGCAGTTCTTC.

Only a few counts were recorded for this clone. The chain combines TRBV28 with TRBJ1-6; D is undetermined. This CDR3 contains 16 residues. V lost 5 bases and J lost 8, with 19 bases in between. Germline CDR1 MDHEN, CDR2 SYDVKM. CDR3 in amino acids: CASSPPVGGNYSPLHF. Written as DNA, the CDR3 is TGTGCCAGCAGTCCCCCGGTTGGAGGGAATTATTCACCCCTCCACTTT.